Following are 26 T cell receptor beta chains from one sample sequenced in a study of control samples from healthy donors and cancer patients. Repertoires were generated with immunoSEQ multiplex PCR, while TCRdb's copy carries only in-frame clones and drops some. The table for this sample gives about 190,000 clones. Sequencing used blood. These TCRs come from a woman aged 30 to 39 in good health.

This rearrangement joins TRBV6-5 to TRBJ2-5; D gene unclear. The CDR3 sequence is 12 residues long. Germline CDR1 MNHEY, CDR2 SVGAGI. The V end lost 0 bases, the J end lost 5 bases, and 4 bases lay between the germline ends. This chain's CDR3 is CASSYSGETQYF. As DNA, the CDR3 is TGTGCCAGCAGTTACTCGGGGGAGACCCAGTACTTC.

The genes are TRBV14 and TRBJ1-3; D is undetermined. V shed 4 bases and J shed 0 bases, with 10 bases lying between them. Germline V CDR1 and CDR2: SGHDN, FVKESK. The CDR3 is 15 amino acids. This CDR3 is CASSPLTSSGNTIYF. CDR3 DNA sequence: TGTGCCAGCAGCCCATTGACGAGCTCTGGAAACACCATATATTTT.

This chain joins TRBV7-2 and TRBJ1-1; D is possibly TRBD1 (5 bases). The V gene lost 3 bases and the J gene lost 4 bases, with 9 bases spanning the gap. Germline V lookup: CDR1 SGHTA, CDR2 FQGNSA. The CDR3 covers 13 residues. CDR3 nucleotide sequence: TGTGCCAGCAGCTTTTGGGGGGGCACTGAAGCTTTCTTT. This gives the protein CASSFWGGTEAFF.

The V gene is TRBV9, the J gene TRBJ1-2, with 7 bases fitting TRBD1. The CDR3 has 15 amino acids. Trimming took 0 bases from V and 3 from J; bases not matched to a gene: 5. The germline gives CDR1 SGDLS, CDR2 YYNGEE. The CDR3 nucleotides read TGTGCCAGCAGCGTAGAGGGCCAGGGGGACTATGGCTACACCTTC. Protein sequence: CASSVEGQGDYGYTF.

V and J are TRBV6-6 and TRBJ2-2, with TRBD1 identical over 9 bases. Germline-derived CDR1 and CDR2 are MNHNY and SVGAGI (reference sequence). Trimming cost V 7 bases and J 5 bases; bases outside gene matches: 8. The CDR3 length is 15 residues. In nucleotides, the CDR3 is TGTGCCAGCACCTTCTCGACAGGGGGGACCGGGGAGCTGTTTTTT. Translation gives CASTFSTGGTGELFF.

The CDR3 coding sequence is TGTGCCAGTAGGGGGCCGGGACAGGGCCTCTATGGCTACACCTTC. Protein product: CASRGPGQGLYGYTF. The chain uses TRBV19 and TRBJ1-2, with 9 bases fitting TRBD1. CDR3 size: 15 residues. Germline V gene data show CDR1 as LNHDA and CDR2 as SQIVND (reference sequence). V gave up 6 bases and J gave up 4 bases; unmatched junction bases: 9.

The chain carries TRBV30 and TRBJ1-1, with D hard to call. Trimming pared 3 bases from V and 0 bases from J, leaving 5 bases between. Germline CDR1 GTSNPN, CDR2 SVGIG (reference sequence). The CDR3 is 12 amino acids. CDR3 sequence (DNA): TGTGCCTGGAGCAGAGTGAACACTGAAGCTTTCTTT. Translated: CAWSRVNTEAFF. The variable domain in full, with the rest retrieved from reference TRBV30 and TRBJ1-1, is SQTIHQWPATLVQPVGSPLSLECTVEGTSNPNLYWYRQAAGRGLQLLFYSVGIGQISSEVPQNLSASRPQDRQFILSSKKLLLSDSGFYLCAWSRVNTEAFFGQGTRLTVV.

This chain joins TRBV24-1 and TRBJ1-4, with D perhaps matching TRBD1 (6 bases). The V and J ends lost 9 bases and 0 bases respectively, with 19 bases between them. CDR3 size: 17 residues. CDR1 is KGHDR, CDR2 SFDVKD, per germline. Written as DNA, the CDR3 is TGTGCCACCTACAGAGGGGGGGACCCCTCAACTAATGAAAAACTGTTTTTT. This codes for CATYRGGDPSTNEKLFF.

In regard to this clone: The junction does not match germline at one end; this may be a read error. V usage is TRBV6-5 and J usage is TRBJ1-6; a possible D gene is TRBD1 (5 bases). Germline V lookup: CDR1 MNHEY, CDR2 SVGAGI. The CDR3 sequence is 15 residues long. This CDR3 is CASSYATGTSSSLHF. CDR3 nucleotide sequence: TGTGCCAGCAGTTACGCTACCGGGACGAGTTCATCCCTCCACTTT.

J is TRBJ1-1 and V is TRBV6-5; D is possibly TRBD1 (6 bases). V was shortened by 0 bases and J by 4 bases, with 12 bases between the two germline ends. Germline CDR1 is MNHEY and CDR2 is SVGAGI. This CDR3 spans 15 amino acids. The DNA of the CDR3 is TGTGCCAGCAGTTACTCGATCGTCAGGGGCACTGAAGCTTTCTTT. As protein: CASSYSIVRGTEAFF.

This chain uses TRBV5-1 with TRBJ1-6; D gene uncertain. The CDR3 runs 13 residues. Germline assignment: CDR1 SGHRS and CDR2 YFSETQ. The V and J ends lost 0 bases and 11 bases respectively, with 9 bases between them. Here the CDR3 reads CASSLVGPTPLHF. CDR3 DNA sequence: TGCGCCAGCAGCTTGGTAGGCCCAACACCCCTCCACTTT.

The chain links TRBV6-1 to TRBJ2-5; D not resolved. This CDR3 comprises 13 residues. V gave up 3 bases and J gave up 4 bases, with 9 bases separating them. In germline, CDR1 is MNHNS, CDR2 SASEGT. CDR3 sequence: CASSDLLGETQYF. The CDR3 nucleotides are TGTGCCAGCAGTGACCTATTAGGAGAGACCCAGTACTTC.

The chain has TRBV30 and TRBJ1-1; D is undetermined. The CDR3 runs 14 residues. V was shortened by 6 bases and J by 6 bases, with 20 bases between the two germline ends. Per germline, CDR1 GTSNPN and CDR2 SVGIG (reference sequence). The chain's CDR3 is CACLAGEAEAEAFF. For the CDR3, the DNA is TGTGCCTGCCTTGCCGGGGAGGCGGAGGCTGAAGCTTTCTTT.

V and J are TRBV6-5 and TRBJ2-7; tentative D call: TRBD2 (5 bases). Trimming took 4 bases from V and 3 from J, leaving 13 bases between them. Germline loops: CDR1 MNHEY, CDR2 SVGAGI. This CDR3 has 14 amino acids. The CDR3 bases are TGTGCCAGCAGTTGGGCCTGGACTGGCTACGAGCAGTACTTC. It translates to CASSWAWTGYEQYF.

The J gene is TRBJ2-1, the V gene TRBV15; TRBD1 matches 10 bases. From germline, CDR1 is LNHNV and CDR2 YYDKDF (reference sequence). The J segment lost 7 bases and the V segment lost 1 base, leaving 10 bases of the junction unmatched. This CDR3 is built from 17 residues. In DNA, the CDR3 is TGTGCCACCAGCAGAGGGGACTCGGGACAGGGGCAAAATGAGCAGTTCTTC. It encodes CATSRGDSGQGQNEQFF.

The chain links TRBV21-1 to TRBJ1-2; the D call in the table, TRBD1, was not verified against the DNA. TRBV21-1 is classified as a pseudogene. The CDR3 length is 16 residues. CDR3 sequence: CASSKIRAGGDYGYTF. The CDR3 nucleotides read TGTGCCAGCAGCAAAATTCGAGCAGGGGGTGACTATGGCTACACCTTC.

CDR3 amino acids: CATSRDSNYGYTF. DNA of the CDR3: TGTGCCACCAGCAGAGATTCTAACTATGGCTACACCTTC. This chain links TRBV15 with TRBJ1-2; no definite D call. V was trimmed by 0 bases and J by 0 bases, leaving 2 bases between them. CDR1 and CDR2 from the germline V gene are LNHNV and YYDKDF (reference sequence). CDR3 length equals 13 residues.

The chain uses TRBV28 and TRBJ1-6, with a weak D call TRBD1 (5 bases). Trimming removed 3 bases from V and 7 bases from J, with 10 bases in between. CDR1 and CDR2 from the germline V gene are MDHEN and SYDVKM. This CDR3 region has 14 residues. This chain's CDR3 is CASSFQGENSPLHF. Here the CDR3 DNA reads TGTGCCAGCAGTTTCCAGGGAGAGAATTCACCCCTCCACTTT.

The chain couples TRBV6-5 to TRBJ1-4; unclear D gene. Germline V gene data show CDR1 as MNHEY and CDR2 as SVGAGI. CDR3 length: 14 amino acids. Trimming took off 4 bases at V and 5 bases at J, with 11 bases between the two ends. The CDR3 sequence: CASSFHPQNEKLFF. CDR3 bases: TGTGCCAGCAGTTTCCACCCACAAAATGAAAAACTGTTTTTT.

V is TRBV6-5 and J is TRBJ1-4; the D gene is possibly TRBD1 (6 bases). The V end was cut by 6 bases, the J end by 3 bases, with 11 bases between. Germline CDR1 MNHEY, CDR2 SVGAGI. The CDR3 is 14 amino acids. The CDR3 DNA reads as TGTGCCAGCAGGCCCACAGGGCCTAATGAAAAACTGTTTTTT. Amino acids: CASRPTGPNEKLFF.

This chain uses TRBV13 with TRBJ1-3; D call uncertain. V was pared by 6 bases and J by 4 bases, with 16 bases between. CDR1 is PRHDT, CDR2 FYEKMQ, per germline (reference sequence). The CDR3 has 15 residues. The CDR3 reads CASRPPPGVGNTIYF. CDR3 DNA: TGTGCCAGCAGACCACCTCCAGGAGTCGGAAACACCATATATTTT.

The CDR3 DNA reads TGTGCCAGCAGCGTAGAGGGAGGGACACGGTTCCTGGCCGGCACCATATATTTT. Protein: CASSVEGGTRFLAGTIYF. The chain joins TRBV9 to TRBJ1-3; maybe TRBD1 (6 bases). The CDR3 covers 18 residues. V was shortened by 0 bases and J by 9 bases, with 25 bases between the two germline ends. Germline loops: CDR1 SGDLS, CDR2 YYNGEE.

Here the CDR3 reads CASSPDGGLQYEQYF. The CDR3 DNA reads TGTGCCAGCAGCCCGGACGGGGGCCTCCAATACGAGCAGTACTTC. The chain couples TRBV7-9 to TRBJ2-7; D tentatively reads TRBD1 or TRBD2 (6 bases each). The germline V gene encodes CDR1 SEHNR and CDR2 FQNEAQ (reference sequence). This CDR3 is built from 15 residues. Trimming took 5 bases from V and 4 from J, leaving 18 bases between them.

The CDR3 DNA is TGCAGTGCTGGACGAATCTACGAGCAGTACTTC. Translation: CSAGRIYEQYF. The chain couples TRBV20-1 to TRBJ2-7; the D is unclear. CDR3 length: 11 residues. Trimming cost V 5 bases and J 3 bases, with 8 bases left between them. The germline V gene encodes CDR1 DFQATT and CDR2 SNEGSKA (reference sequence).

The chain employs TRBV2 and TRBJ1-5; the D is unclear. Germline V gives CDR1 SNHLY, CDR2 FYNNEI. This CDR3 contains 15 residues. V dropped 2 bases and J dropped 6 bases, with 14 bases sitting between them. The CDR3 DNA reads TGTGCCAGCAGTGAAAGGCGGGCCTTTAGTCAGCCCCAGCATTTT. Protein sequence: CASSERRAFSQPQHF.

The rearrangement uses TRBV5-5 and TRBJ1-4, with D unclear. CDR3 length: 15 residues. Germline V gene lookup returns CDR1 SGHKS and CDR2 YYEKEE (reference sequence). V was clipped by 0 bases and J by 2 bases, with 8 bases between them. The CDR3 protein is CASSLEVTTNEKLFF. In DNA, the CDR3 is TGTGCCAGCAGCTTGGAGGTTACGACTAATGAAAAACTGTTTTTT.